The subject of this entry is one TCR beta chain. There are a few counts of this clone. Its antigen remains unidentified. No base quality information exists; no much larger clone differs at one position. These data come from a study of T cells after posttransplantation cyclophosphamide (dated by TCRdb to the mid-2010s). In terms of the full investigation: T cell repertoire reconstitution was tracked by TRB sequencing after myeloablative bone marrow transplantation in which posttransplantation cyclophosphamide was used as GVHD prophylaxis. Samples from roughly 35 PTCy-treated patients, along with samples from around 16 of their related bone marrow donors, underwent antigen receptor sequencing. Blood from all 35 or so PTCy patients with 1-year posttransplant specimens was subjected to TRB sequencing. TRB sequencing was also done on up to 3 additional blood samples from 2 to 5.2 years after transplant in 3 patients, and on pretransplant blood from several patients. TRA and TRB clonality were tightly correlated in several samples, so subsequent TCR analyses focused on TRB only. Public TRB sequences were checked against a database of over 3,500 sequences associated with responses to pathogens, tumor antigens, self-antigens and alloantigens.

TRB sequencing was run on genomic DNA with either the immunoSEQ assay at survey resolution or the hsTCRB kit. In the original analysis: The immunoSEQ software handled the initial read processing, while the LymphoSeq R package was used for the repertoire analyses. Clonality was computed as 1 minus normalized Shannon entropy; Gini coefficient was also calculated for each TRB dataset. To infer phenotypes in unsorted samples, TRB sequences from sorted subsets of the recipient or donor were mapped onto unsorted samples from the same recipient. The table comes from immuneACCESS by way of TCRdb, which keeps in-frame sequences with V and J called. Part of the clones is missing from these tables; in studies checked, under half for an unresolved V gene and the rest for unknown reasons. The V and J calls and clone size are taken from that table; D and trimming were inferred from the DNA. Present in this sample are 50,000 to 55,000 clones, roughly 84% of which were seen just once. The ten largest clones add up to 2.8% of the sample.

Study-level results and caveats: The TRB repertoires of T cells infiltrating skin or GI tract showed only limited overlap with the TRB repertoires of T cells in blood. At 1-2 months, donor-recipient similarity was low but rose over the first year, and the later blood repertoires were often dominated by donor CD8+ memory clones. Across approximately 41 patients, TRB clonality was highly associated with recipient CMV seropositivity and CMV reactivation, and PTCy diversity was similar to diversity in CNI/methotrexate controls.

PTCy-treated patients came from a prospective multi-institutional clinical trial. Peripheral blood and bone marrow mononuclear cells were isolated by Ficoll-Hypaque density centrifugation and cryopreserved. The TCR sequence derives from a man aged 25-45 years with a blood cancer, CMV-positive, and with a related stem cell donor. Sequencing was carried out using PBMCs.

At the DNA level, the sequence is TGTGCCAGTCGAGAAACAGGGGCGGCCACCGGGGAGCTGTTTTTT. Translation gives CASRETGAATGELFF. The chain is assembled from TRBV19 and TRBJ2-2, with TRBD1 identical over 7 junction bases. The CDR3 spans 15 residues, from the cysteine through the phenylalanine. The CDR3 DNA has 45 bases and is translated from base 1. CDR1 and CDR2 are drawn from the germline V gene (reference sequence): LNHDA, SQIVND. The germline V and J ends show losses of 8 bases and 4 bases respectively, and no gene match explains 10 bases of the junction.